Sequencing of this T cell receptor (beta chain) was carried out in a study of patients with pleural tuberculosis (dated by TCRdb to between 2013 and 2015). The data were produced on an Illumina Genome Analyzer IIx. TCRdb reprocessing: public reads trimmed at Q25 with fastp, clones called with MiXCR, in-frame beta chains kept. Rows with a matching CDR3 protein are joined into one entry that keeps the most common DNA and genes. Recorded for this sample are 45,000 to 55,000 distinct CDR3 sequences; approximately 7.9% of them occurred a single time. 15% to 20% of the sample belongs to the ten largest clones. This clonotype was seen many times. It has no known antigen specificity. No qualities accompany the bases; no much larger clone lies one base away. This TCR came from a human donor with pleural tuberculosis.

The DNA is as follows: TGTGCCAGCAGTTTCACCGCTAGCGGTTACGAGCAGTACTTC. It specifies CASSFTASGYEQYF. The chain employs TRBV28 and TRBJ2-7, and 7 bases in between align with TRBD2. The CDR1 and CDR2 encoded by the germline V gene are MDHEN and SYDVKM. From cysteine to phenylalanine, the CDR3 is 14 amino acids long. Only CDR3 DNA remains: 42 bases, in frame from the first base. Unmatched junction bases come to 6, with V trimmed by 3 bases and J by 4 bases.